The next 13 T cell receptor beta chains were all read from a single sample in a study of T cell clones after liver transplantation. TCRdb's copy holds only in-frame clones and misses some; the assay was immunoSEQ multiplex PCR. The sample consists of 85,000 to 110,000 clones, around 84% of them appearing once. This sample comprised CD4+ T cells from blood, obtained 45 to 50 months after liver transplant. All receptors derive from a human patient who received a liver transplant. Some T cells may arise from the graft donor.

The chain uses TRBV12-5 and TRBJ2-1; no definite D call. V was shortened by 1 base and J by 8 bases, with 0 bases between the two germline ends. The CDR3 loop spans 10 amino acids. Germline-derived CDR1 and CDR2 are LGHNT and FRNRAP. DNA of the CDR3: TGTGCTAGTGGTTTGGATGAGCAGTTCTTC. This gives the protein CASGLDEQFF.

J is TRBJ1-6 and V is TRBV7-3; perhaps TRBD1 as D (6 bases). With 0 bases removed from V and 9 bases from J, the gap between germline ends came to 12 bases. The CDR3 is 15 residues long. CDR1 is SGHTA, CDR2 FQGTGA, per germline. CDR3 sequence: CASSLTPQGVSPLHF. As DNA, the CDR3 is TGTGCCAGCAGCTTAACCCCACAGGGTGTTTCACCCCTCCACTTT.

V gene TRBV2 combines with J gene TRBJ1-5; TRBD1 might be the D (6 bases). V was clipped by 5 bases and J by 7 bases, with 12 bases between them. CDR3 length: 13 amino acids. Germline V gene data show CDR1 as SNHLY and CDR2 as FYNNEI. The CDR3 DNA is TGTGCCAGCAGTACACAGGGTTACCAGCCCCAGCATTTT. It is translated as CASSTQGYQPQHF.

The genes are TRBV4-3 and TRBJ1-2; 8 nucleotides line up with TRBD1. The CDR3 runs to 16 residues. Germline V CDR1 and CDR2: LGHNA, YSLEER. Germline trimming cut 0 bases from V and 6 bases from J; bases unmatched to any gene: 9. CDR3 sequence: CASSQDRDRRRNGYTF. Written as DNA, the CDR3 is TGCGCCAGCAGCCAAGATAGGGACAGGCGGCGGAATGGCTACACCTTC.

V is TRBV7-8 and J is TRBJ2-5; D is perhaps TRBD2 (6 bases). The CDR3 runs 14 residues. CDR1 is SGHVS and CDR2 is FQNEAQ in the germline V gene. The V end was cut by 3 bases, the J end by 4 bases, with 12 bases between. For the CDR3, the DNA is TGTGCCAGCAGCTTGGGACTGGGAAGAGAGACCCAGTACTTC. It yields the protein CASSLGLGRETQYF.

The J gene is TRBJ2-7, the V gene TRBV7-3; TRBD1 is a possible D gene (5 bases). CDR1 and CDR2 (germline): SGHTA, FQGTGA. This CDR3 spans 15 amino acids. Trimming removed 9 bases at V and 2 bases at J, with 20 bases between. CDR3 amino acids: CASTNGQGGTYEQYF. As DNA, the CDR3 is TGTGCCAGTACAAACGGGCAGGGCGGTACCTACGAGCAGTACTTC.

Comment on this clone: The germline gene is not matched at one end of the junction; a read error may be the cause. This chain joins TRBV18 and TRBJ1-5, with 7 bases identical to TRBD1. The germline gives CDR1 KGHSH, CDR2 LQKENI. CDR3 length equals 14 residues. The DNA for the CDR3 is TGTGCCAGCTCTCCCGGAGGGGGCAAACAGCCCCAGCATTTT. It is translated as CASSPGGGKQPQHF. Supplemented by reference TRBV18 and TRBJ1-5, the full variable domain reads NAGVMQNPRHLVRRRGQEARLRCSPMKGHSHVYWYRQLPEEGLKFMVYLQKENIIDESGMPKERFSAEFPKEGPSILRIQQVVRGDSAAYFCASSPGGGKQPQHFGDGTRLSIL.

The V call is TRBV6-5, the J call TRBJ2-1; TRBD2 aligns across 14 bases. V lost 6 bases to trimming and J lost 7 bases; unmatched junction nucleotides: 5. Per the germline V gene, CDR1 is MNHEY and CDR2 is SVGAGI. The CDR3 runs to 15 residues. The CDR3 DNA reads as TGTGCCAGCAGCTCGGGACTAGCGGGGGTTAATGAGCAGTTCTTC. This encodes CASSSGLAGVNEQFF.

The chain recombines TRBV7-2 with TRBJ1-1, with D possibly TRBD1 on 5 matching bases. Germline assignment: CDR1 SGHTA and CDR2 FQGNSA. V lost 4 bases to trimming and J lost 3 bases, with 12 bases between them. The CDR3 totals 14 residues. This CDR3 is CASSSNRDYTEAFF. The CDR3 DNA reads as TGTGCCAGCAGCTCGAACCGGGACTACACTGAAGCTTTCTTT.

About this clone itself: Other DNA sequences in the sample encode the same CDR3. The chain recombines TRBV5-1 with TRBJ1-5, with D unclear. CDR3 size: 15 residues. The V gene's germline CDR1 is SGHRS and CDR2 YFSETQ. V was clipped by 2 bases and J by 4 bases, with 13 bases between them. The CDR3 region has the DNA TGCGCCAGCAGCTTTGAGGGAGGTCGGAATCAGCCCCAGCATTTT. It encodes CASSFEGGRNQPQHF. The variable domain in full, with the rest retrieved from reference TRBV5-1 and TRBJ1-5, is KAGVTQTPRYLIKTRGQQVTLSCSPISGHRSVSWYQQTPGQGLQFLFEYFSETQRNKGNFPGRFSGRQFSNSRSEMNVSTLELGDSALYLCASSFEGGRNQPQHFGDGTRLSIL.

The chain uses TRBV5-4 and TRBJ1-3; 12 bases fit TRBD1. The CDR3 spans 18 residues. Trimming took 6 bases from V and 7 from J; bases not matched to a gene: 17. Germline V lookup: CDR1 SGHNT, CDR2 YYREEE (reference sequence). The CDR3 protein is CASTSLWDRGPLVNTIYF. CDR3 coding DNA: TGTGCCAGCACCAGCTTGTGGGACAGGGGGCCGCTAGTGAACACCATATATTTT.

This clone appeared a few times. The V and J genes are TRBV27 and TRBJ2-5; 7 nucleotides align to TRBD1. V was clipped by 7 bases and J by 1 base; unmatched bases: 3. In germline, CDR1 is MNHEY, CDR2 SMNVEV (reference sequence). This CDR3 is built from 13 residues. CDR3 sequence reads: CASKGQLQETQYF. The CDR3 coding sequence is TGTGCCAGCAAGGGACAGCTCCAAGAGACCCAGTACTTC.

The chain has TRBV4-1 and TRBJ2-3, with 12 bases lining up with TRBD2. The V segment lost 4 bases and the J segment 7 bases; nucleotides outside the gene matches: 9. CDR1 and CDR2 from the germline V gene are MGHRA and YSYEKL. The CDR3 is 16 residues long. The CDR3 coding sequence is TGCGCCAGCAGCCGAGGGGCTAGCGGGGGGGCGTATACGCAGTATTTT. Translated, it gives CASSRGASGGAYTQYF.